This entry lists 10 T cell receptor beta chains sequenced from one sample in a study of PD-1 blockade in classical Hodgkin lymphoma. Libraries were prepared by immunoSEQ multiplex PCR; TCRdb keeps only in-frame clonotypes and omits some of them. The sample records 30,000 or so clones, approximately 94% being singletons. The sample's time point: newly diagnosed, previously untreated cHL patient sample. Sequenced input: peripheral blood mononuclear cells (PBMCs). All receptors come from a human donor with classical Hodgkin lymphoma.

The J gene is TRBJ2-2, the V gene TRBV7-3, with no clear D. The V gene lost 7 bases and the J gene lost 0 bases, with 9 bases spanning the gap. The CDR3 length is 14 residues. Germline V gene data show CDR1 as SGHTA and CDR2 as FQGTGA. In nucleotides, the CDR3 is TGTGCCAGCACCCCCACGTCGAACACCGGGGAGCTGTTTTTT. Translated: CASTPTSNTGELFF.

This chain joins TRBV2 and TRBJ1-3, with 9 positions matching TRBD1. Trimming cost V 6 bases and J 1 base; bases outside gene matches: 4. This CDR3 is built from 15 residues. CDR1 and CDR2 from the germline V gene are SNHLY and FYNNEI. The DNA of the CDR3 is TGTGCCAGCAGGGGGGACAGGGTATCTGGAAACACCATATATTTT. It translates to CASRGDRVSGNTIYF.

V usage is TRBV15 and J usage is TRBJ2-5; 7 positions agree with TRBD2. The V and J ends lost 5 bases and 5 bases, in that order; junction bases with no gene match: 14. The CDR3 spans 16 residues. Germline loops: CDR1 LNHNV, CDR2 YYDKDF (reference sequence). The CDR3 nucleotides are TGTGCCACCAGCTCCCGAGCCTCTAGCGGCGAGGAGACCCAGTACTTC. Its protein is CATSSRASSGEETQYF.

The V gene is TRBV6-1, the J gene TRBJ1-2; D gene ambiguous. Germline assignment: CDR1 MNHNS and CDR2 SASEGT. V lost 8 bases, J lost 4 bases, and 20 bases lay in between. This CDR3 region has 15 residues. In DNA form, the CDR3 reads TGTGCCAGCCGGACTTCTTCGTGGCTAGGCTATGGCTACACCTTC. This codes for CASRTSSWLGYGYTF.

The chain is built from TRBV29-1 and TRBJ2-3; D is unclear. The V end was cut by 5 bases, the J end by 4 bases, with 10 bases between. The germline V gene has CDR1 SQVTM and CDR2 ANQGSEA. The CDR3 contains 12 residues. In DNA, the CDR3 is TGCAGCGTTAGCGCTCTAGCAGATACGCAGTATTTT. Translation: CSVSALADTQYF.

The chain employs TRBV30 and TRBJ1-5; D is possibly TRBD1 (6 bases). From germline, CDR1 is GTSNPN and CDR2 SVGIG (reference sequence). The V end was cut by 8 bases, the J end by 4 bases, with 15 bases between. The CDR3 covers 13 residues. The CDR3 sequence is CALSSGVNQPQHF. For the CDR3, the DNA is TGTGCCCTGAGCTCAGGGGTAAATCAGCCCCAGCATTTT.

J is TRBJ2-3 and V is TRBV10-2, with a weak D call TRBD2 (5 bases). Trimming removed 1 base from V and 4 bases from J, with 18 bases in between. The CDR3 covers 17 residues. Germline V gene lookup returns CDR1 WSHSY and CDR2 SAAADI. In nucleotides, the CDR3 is TGCGCCAGCAGTGAGTTGTGGCTCTCTAGCACGCCAGATACGCAGTATTTT. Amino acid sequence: CASSELWLSSTPDTQYF.

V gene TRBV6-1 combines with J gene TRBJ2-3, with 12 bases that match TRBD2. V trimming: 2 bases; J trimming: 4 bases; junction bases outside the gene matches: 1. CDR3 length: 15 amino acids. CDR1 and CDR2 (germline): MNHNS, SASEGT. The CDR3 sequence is CASSELAGGPDTQYF. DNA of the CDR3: TGTGCCAGCAGTGAACTAGCGGGGGGGCCAGATACGCAGTATTTT.

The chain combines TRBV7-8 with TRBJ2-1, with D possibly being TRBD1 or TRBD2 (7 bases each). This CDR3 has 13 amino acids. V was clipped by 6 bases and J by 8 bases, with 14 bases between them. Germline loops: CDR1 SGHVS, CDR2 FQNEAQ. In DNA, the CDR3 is TGTGCCAGCAGGGGCAGGGGGGGAGATGAGCAGTTCTTC. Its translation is CASRGRGGDEQFF.

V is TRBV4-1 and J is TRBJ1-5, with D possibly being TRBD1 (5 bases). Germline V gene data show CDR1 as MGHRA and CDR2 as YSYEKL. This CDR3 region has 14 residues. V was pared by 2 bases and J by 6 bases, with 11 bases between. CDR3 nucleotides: TGCGCCAGCAGCCAACATGGGACGGGTCAGCCCCAGCATTTT. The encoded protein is CASSQHGTGQPQHF.